This T cell receptor beta chain came from a study of blood T cells in healthy people across ages. The CDR3 sequence is 16 residues long. Trimming took 3 bases from V and 8 from J, leaving 17 bases between them. Germline V lookup: CDR1 SGHTA, CDR2 FQGNSA. Findings of the study overall: Researchers deemed the diversity estimates from one million T cells underestimates. PBMCs were not sorted, which prevented a conclusive comparison of naive versus antigen-experienced cells.

Caucasian, healthy and from Russia, the donors were aged between about 6 and 90. Isolation yielded PBMCs, at least 6 million per sample, in every case. This clonotype was seen a few times. Its antigen is not identified. Through a sample-barcoded 5' primer and a J-beta primer mix, a second PCR was run for roughly 6 to 11 cycles. One entry per CDR3 protein, called by TCRdb with MiXCR from the 5' RACE reads. The sample lists some 1,800,000 distinct CDR3 sequences, more than 35% occurring once. The clonotype comes from a human donor in good health. This chain uses TRBV7-2 with TRBJ1-6, with D tentatively TRBD1 (5 bases). Input material: blood. CDR3 loop: CASSFRSRVGDSPLHF. CDR3 DNA sequence: TGTGCCAGCAGCTTTCGATCCAGGGTGGGAGATTCACCCCTCCACTTT.